This T cell receptor (beta chain) came from a study of shared clonotypes between healthy human individuals. This CDR3 comprises 14 residues. CDR1 and CDR2 (germline): SEHNR, FQNEAQ (reference sequence). V trimming: 6 bases; J trimming: 3 bases; junction bases outside the gene matches: 6. Libraries were prepared by immunoSEQ multiplex PCR; TCRdb keeps only in-frame clonotypes and omits some of them. The sample consists of about 1.1 million clones, roughly 77% of them appearing once. Points from the study as a whole: Despite large depth, sorted-subset datasets appeared incompletely sequenced.

In regard to this clone: The antigen is not known.

Sequenced material: memory CD4+ T cells from PBMCs. The sample's subset: CD45RA-negative fraction. J is TRBJ2-5 and V is TRBV7-9, with 8 bases lining up with TRBD2. This TCR came from a man younger than 35 in good health. Some clones in this sample may be carry-over from other donors' samples. The CDR3 nucleotides read TGTGCCAGCAGGGGTAAAGCGGGAGAAGAGACCCAGTACTTC. Translated: CASRGKAGEETQYF. The complete variable domain, with remaining parts taken from reference TRBV7-9 and TRBJ2-5, reads DTGVSQNPRHKITKRGQNVTFRCDPISEHNRLYWYRQTLGQGPEFLTYFQNEAQLEKSRLLSDRFSAERPKGSFSTLEIQRTEQGDSAMYLCASRGKAGEETQYFGPGTRLLVL.